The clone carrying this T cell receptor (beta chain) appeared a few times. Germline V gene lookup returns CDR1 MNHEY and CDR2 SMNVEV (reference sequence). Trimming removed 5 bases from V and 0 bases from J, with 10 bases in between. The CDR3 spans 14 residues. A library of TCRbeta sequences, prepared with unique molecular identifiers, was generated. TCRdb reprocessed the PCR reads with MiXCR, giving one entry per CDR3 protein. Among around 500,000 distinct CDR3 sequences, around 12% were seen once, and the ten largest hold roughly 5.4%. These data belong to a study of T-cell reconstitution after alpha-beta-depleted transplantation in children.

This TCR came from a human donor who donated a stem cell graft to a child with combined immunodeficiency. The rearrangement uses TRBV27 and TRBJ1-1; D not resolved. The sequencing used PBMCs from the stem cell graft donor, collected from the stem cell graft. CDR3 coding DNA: TGTGCCAGCAGTAGGAGCCTGATGAACACTGAAGCTTTCTTT. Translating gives CASSRSLMNTEAFF.